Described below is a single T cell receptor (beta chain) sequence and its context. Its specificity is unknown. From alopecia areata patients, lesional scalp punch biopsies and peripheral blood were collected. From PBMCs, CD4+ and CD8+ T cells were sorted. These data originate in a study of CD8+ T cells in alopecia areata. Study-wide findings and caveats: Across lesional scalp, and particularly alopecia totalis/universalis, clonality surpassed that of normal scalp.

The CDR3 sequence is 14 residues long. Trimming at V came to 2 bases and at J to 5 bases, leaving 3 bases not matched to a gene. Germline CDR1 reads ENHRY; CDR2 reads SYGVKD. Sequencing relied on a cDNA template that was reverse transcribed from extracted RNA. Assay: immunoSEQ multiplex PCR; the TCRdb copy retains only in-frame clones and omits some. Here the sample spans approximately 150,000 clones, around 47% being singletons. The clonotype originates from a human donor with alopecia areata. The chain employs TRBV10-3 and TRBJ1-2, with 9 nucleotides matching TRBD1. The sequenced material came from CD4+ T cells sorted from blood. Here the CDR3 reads CAISEAGTGYGYTF. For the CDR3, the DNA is TGTGCCATCAGTGAGGCCGGGACAGGGTATGGCTACACCTTC.